This paragraph covers one T cell receptor beta chain sequence. Antigen: not known. This specimen comes from a study of response to subunit inactivated influenza vaccine. Findings and limits, study-wide: With each seasonal influenza vaccination, the authors suggested, few new T cells are recruited.

TCRdb re-analysed the RT-PCR reads in MiXCR, keeping a single row per CDR3 protein. This table has more than 250,000 distinct CDR3 sequences, about a fifth appearing once. J gave up 8 bases and V 0 bases, and 4 bases lay outside the gene matches. Germline V lookup: CDR1 SGHRS, CDR2 YFSETQ. The CDR3 spans 15 residues. Sequencing was performed on PBMCs from blood, taken less than 22 months after vaccination. This chain joins TRBV5-1 and TRBJ1-6; TRBD1 aligns across 8 bases. The sequence came from a man between 50 and 70 years old who received an inactivated influenza vaccine. The CDR3 is CASSLGGQGDSPLHF. The CDR3 bases are TGCGCCAGCAGCTTGGGTGGACAGGGTGATTCACCCCTCCACTTT.